This TCR beta chain was captured by sequencing in a study of T cell repertoires in cytomegalovirus infection. For this clonotype: What it binds is unknown.

MiXCR, run by TCRdb on the reads, gives a single entry per CDR3 protein. There are approximately 470,000 distinct CDR3 sequences in the sample; under 55% occur only once, and about 45% lies in the top ten. CDR3 length: 12 amino acids. Trimming at V came to 5 bases and at J to 9 bases, leaving 4 bases not matched to a gene. Germline CDR1 is SGHTA and CDR2 is FQGNSA. This chain uses TRBV7-2 with TRBJ1-2; the match to TRBD1 covers 9 bases. The clonotype originates from a human donor in good health (CMV status not recorded). Some clones in this sample may be carry-over from other donors' samples. The material was cultured PBMCs, obtained from culture after CMV antigen stimulation. CDR3 in DNA: TGTGCCAGCAGCCTAACAGGGGGCAGCTACACCTTC. It specifies CASSLTGGSYTF.